The entry below gives a single T cell receptor beta chain sequence along with its context. Antigen specificity is unknown. Using immunoSEQ multiplex PCR, the repertoire was profiled, and TCRdb retains in-frame clones only, with some absent. The sample holds tens of thousands of clones, roughly 93% seen once. The sample comes from a study of siplizumab effects on memory and regulatory T cells. Broader study findings: The majority of clones, roughly 75-95% of proliferating CD4+ or CD8+ clones, lacked an assignable naive or memory phenotype.

The sequence was obtained from a human donor in good health. The sample was CD8+ T cells sorted from blood.

The CDR3 is CASSFERGDTQYF. The CDR3 bases are TGTGCCAGCAGCTTTGAGCGGGGGGATACGCAGTATTTT. The genes are TRBV5-6 and TRBJ2-3; TRBD2 matches 8 bases. Trimming cost V 2 bases and J 6 bases; bases outside gene matches: 2. From germline, CDR1 is SGHDT and CDR2 YYEEEE. This CDR3 comprises 13 residues.